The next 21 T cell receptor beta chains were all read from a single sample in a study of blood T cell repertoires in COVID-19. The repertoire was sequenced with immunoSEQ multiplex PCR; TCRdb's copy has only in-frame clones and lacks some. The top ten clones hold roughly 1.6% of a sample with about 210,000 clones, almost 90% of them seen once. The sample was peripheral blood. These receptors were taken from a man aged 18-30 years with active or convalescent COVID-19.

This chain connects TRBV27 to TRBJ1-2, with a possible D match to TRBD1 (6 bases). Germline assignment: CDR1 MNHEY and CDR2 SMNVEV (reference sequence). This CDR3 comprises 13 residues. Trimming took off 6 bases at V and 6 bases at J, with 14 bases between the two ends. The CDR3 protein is CASSPGAIDGYTF. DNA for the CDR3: TGTGCCAGCAGCCCAGGGGCGATAGATGGCTACACCTTC.

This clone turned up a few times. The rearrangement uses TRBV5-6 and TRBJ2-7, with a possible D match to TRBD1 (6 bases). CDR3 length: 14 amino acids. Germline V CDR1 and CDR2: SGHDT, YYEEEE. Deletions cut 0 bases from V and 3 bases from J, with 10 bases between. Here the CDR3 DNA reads TGTGCCAGCAGCTTGGAGGGGGACCGCTACGAGCAGTACTTC. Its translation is CASSLEGDRYEQYF.

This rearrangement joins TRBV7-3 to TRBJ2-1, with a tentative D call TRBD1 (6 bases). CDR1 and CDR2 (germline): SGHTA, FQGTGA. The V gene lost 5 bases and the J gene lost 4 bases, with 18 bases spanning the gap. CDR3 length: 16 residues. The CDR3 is CASSTVGGHGYNEQFF. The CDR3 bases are TGTGCCAGCAGCACGGTAGGGGGTCACGGTTACAATGAGCAGTTCTTC. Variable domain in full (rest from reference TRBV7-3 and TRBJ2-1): GAGVSQTPSNKVTEKGKYVELRCDPISGHTALYWYRQSLGQGPEFLIYFQGTGAADDSGLPNDRFFAVRPEGSVSTLKIQRTERGDSAVYLCASSTVGGHGYNEQFFGPGTRLTVL.

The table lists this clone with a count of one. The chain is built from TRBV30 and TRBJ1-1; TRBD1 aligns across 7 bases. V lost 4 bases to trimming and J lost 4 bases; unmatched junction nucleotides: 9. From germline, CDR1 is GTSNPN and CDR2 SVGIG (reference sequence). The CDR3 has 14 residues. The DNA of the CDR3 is TGTGCCTGGAATAGACAGGGTATCATCACTGAAGCTTTCTTT. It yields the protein CAWNRQGIITEAFF.

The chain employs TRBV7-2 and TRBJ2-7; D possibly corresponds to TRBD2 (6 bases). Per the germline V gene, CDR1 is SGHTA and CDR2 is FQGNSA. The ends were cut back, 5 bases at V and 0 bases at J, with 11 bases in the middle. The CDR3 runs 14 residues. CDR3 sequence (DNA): TGTGCCAGCAGCCCACGGGGGTTCTCCTACGAGCAGTACTTC. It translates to CASSPRGFSYEQYF.

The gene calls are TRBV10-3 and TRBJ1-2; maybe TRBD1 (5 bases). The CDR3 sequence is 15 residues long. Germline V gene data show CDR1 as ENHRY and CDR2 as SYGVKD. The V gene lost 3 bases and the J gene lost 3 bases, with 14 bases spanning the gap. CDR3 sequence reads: CAISDKYGGDYGYTF. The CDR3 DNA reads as TGTGCCATCAGTGACAAATACGGAGGGGACTATGGCTACACCTTC.

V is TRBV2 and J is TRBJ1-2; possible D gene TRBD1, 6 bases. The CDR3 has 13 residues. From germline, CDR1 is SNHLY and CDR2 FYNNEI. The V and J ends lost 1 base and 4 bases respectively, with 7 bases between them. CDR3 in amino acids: CASSEGTVYGYTF. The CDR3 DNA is TGTGCCAGCAGTGAAGGGACAGTCTATGGCTACACCTTC.

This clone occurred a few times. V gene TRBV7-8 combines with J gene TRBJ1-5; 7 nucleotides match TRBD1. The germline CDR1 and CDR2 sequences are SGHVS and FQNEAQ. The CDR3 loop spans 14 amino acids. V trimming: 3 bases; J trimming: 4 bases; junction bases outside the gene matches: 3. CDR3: CASSFDRVNQPQHF. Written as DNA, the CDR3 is TGTGCCAGCAGCTTCGACAGGGTGAATCAGCCCCAGCATTTT.

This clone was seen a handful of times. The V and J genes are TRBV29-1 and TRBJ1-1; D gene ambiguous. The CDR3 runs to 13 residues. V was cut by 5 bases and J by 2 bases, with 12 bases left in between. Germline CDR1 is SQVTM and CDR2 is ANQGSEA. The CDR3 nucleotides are TGCAGCGTTAAGATTAGCCCAAACACTGAAGCTTTCTTT. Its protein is CSVKISPNTEAFF.

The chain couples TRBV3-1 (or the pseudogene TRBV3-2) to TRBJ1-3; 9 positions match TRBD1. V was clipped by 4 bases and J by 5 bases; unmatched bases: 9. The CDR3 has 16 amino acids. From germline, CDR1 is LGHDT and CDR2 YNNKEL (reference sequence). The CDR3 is CASSLRPGQGRNTIYF. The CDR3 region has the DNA TGTGCCAGCAGCCTTAGGCCGGGACAGGGCAGAAACACCATATATTTT.

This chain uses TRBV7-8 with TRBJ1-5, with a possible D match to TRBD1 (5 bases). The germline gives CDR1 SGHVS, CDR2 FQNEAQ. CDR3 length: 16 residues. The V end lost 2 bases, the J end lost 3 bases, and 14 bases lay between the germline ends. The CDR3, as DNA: TGTGCCAGCAGCTTACTCCAAAGACAGTCCAATCAGCCCCAGCATTTT. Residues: CASSLLQRQSNQPQHF.

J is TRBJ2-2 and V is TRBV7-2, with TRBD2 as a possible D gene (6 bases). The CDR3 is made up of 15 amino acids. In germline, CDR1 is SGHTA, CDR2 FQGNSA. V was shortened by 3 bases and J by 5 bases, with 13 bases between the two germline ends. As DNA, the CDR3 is TGTGCCAGCAGCTTGGGGACTCCACCGACCGGGGAGCTGTTTTTT. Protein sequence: CASSLGTPPTGELFF. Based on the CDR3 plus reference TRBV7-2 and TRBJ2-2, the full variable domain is GAGVSQSPSNKVTEKGKDVELRCDPISGHTALYWYRQSLGQGLEFLIYFQGNSAPDKSGLPSDRFSAERTGGSVSTLTIQRTQQEDSAVYLCASSLGTPPTGELFFGEGSRLTVL.

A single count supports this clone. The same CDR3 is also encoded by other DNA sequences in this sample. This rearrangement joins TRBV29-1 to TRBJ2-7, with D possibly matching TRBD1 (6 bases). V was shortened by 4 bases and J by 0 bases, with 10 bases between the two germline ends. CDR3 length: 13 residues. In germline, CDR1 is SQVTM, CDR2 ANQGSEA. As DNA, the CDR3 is TGCAGCGTTGGCGGACAGAGCTCCTACGAGCAGTACTTC. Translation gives CSVGGQSSYEQYF.

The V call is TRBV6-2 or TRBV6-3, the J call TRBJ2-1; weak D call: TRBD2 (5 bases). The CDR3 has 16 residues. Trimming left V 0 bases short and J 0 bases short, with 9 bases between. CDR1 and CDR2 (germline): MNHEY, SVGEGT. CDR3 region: CASSYSSGSSYNEQFF. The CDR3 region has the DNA TGTGCCAGCAGTTACTCATCGGGGAGCTCCTACAATGAGCAGTTCTTC.

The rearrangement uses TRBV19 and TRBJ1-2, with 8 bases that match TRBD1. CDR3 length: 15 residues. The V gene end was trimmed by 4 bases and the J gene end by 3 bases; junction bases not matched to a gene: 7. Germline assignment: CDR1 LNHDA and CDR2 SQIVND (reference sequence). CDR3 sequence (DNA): TGTGCCAGTAGTACGACAGGGGTCCCCTACTATGGCTACACCTTC. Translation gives CASSTTGVPYYGYTF.

The CDR3 loop reads CASSLAKLAGGGDEQFF. The CDR3 coding sequence is TGTGCCAGCAGCTTAGCTAAACTAGCGGGGGGCGGGGATGAGCAGTTCTTC. This chain uses TRBV11-2 with TRBJ2-1; 12 positions agree with TRBD2. The CDR3 loop spans 17 amino acids. The V and J ends lost 1 base and 8 bases, in that order; junction bases with no gene match: 9. The germline V gene encodes CDR1 SGHAT and CDR2 FQNNGV.

The DNA for the CDR3 is TGCGCCAGCAGCCAAGAATTGGTACGGAGCTATGGCTACACCTTC. It encodes CASSQELVRSYGYTF. The chain is built from TRBV4-1 and TRBJ1-2; the D is unclear. Between the trimmed V and J ends, which lost 0 bases and 4 bases, there was a span of 12 bases. CDR1 and CDR2 from the germline V gene are MGHRA and YSYEKL. This CDR3 comprises 15 residues.

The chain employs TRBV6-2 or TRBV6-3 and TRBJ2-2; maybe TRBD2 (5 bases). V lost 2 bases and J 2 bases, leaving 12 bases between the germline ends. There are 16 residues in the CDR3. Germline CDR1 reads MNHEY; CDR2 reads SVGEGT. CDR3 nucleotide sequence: TGTGCCAGCAGTTACCTCCGAAGGACTAACACCGGGGAGCTGTTTTTT. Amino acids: CASSYLRRTNTGELFF.

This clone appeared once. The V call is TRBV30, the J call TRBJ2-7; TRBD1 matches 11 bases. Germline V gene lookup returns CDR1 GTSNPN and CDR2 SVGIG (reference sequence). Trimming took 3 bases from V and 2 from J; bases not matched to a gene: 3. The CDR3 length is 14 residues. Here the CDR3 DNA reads TGTGCCTGGAGCCGGACAGGGGGCCCCTACGAGCAGTACTTC. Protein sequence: CAWSRTGGPYEQYF.

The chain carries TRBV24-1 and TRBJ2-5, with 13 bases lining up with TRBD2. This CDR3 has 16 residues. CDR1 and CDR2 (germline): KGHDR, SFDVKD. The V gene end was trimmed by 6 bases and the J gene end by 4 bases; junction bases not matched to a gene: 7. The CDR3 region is CATSHTSGGAGETQYF. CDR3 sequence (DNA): TGTGCCACCAGTCATACTAGCGGGGGGGCCGGAGAGACCCAGTACTTC.

Here the CDR3 DNA reads TGTGCCAGCAGTCGGTTTCAGGGGGATACGCAGTATTTT. As protein: CASSRFQGDTQYF. The chain has TRBV12-3 or TRBV12-4 and TRBJ2-3; maybe TRBD1 (6 bases). This CDR3 is 13 amino acids long. Trimming stripped 5 bases from V and 6 bases from J, with 12 bases between.